The clone carrying this T cell receptor (beta chain) was picked up a small number of times. TCRdb re-analyzed the PCR reads through MiXCR. This table holds over 15,000 clones, under 35% found once. CDR1 and CDR2 from the germline V gene are SGHRS and YFSETQ. The CDR3 runs 16 residues. V shed 0 bases and J 2 bases; nucleotides not matched to a gene: 4. These data come from a study of metastatic and nonmetastatic thyroid tumors. Overall study context: Samples came from malignant and benign thyroid patients, and repertoires were compared across blood and tumor or nodule tissue.

All patients were untreated before thyroid surgery. This TCR was sampled from a female donor with papillary thyroid cancer or a benign thyroid nodule (not recorded which). Some clones in this sample may be carry-over from other donors' samples. J is TRBJ2-2 and V is TRBV5-1, with 7 bases identical to TRBD2. The sequenced sample was blood. Written as DNA, the CDR3 is TGCGCCAGCAGCTTGGGGGGGACTACCAACACCGGGGAGCTGTTTTTT. Translated, it gives CASSLGGTTNTGELFF.